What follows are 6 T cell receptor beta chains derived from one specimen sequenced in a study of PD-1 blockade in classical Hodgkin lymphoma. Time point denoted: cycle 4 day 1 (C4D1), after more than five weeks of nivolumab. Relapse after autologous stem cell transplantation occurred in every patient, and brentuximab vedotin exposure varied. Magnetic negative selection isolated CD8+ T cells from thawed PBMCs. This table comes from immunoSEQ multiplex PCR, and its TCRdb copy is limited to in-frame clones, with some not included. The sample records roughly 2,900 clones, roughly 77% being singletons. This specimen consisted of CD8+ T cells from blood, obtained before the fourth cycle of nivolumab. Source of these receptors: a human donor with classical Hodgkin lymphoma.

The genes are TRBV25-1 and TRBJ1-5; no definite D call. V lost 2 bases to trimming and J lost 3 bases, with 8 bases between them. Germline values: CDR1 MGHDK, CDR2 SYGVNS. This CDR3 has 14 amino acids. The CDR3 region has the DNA TGTGCCAGCAGTGAAAGGATTTACAATCAGCCCCAGCATTTT. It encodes CASSERIYNQPQHF.

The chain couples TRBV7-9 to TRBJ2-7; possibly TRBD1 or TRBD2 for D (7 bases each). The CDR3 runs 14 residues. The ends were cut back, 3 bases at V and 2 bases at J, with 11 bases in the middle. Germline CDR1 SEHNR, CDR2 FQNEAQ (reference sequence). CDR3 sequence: CASSLPGGAYEQYF. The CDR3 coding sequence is TGTGCCAGCAGCTTGCCAGGGGGGGCCTACGAGCAGTACTTC.

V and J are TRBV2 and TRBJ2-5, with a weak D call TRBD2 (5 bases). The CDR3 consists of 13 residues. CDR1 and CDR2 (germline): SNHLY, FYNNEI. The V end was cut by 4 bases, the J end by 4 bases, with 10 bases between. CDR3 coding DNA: TGTGCCAGCAGTGGCGGGCAGCTAGAGACCCAGTACTTC. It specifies CASSGGQLETQYF.

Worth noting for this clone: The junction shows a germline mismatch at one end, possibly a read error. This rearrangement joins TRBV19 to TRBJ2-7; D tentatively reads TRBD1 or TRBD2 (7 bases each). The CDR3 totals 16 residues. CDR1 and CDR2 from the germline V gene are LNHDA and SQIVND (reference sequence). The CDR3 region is CASSLEYRGGVYEQYF. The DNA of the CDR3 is TGTGCCAGTAGTCTAGAATACAGGGGAGGGGTCTACGAGCAGTACTTC.

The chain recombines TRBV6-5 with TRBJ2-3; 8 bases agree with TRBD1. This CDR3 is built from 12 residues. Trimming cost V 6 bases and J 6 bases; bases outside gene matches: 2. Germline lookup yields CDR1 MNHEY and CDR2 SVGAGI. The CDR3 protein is CASSRTGDTQYF. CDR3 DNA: TGTGCCAGCAGCCGGACAGGGGATACGCAGTATTTT.

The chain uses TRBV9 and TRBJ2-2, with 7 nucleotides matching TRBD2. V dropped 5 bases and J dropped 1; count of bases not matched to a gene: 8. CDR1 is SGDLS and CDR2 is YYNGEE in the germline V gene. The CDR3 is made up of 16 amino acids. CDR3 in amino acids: CASSIPSGLNTGELFF. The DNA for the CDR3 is TGTGCCAGCAGTATCCCTAGCGGACTGAACACCGGGGAGCTGTTTTTT.